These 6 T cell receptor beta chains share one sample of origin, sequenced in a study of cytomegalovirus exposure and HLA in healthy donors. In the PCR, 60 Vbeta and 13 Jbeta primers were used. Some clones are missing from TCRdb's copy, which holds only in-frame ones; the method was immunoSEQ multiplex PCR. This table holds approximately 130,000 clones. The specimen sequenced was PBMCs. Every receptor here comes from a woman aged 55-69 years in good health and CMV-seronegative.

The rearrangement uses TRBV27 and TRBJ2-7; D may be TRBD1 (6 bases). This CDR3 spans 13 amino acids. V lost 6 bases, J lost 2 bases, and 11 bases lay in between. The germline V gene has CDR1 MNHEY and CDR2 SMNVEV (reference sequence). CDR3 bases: TGTGCCAGCAGCCGGGACACCACCTACGAGCAGTACTTC. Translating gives CASSRDTTYEQYF.

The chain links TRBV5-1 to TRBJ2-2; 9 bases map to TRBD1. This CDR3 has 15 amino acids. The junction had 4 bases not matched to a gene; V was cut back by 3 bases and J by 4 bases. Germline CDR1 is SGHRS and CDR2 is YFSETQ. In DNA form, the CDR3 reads TGCGCCAGCAGCTCGCGACAGGGGGGCACCGGGGAGCTGTTTTTT. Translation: CASSSRQGGTGELFF.

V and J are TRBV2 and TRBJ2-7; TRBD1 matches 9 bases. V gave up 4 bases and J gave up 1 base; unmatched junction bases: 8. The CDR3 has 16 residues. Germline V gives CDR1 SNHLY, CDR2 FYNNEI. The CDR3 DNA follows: TGTGCCAGCAGTGTAGGACCGGGACAGGGATCCTACGAGCAGTACTTC. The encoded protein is CASSVGPGQGSYEQYF.

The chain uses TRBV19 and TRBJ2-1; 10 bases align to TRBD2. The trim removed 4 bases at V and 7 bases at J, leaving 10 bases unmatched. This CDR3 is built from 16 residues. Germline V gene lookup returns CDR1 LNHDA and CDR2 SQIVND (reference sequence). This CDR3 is CASSTFTSGTGNEQFF. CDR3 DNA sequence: TGTGCCAGTAGTACCTTCACTAGCGGGACGGGGAATGAGCAGTTCTTC.

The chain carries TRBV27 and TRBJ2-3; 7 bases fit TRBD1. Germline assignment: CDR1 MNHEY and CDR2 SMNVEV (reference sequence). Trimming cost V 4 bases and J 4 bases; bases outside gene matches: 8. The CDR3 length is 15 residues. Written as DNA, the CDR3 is TGTGCCAGCAGTTGGATAGGGACAGCTTCAGATACGCAGTATTTT. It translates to CASSWIGTASDTQYF.

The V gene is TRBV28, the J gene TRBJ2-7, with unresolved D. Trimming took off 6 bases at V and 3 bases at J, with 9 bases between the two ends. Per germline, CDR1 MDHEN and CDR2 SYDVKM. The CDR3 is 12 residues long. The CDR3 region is CASSGPIYEQYF. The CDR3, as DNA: TGTGCCAGCAGCGGTCCTATCTACGAGCAGTACTTC.